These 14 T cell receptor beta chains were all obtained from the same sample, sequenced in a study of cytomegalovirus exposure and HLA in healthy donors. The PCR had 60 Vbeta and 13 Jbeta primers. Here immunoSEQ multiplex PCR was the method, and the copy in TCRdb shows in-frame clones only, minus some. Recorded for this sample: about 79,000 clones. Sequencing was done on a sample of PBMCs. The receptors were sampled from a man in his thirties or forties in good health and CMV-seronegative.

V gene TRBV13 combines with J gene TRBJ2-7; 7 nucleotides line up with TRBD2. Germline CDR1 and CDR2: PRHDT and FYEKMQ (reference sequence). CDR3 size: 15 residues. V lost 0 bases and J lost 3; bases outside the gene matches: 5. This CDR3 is CASSLGRAGYYEQYF. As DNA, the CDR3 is TGTGCCAGCAGCTTAGGCCGAGCGGGATACTACGAGCAGTACTTC. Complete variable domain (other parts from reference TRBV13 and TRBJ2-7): AAGVIQSPRHLIKEKRETATLKCYPIPRHDTVYWYQQGPGQDPQFLISFYEKMQSDKGSIPDRFSAQQFSDYHSELNMSSLELGDSALYFCASSLGRAGYYEQYFGPGTRLTVT.

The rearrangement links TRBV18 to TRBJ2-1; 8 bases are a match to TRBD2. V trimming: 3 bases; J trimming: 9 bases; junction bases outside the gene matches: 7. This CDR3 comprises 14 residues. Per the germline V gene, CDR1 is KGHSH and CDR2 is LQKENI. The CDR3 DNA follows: TGTGCCAGCTCACCTAAGGGACTAGGTGCTGAGCAGTTCTTC. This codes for CASSPKGLGAEQFF. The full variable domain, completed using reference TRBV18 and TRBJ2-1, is NAGVMQNPRHLVRRRGQEARLRCSPMKGHSHVYWYRQLPEEGLKFMVYLQKENIIDESGMPKERFSAEFPKEGPSILRIQQVVRGDSAAYFCASSPKGLGAEQFFGPGTRLTVL.

The CDR3 nucleotides read TGTGCCAGCACATGGGGGGGACCGATGAACACTGAAGCTTTCTTT. Protein sequence: CASTWGGPMNTEAFF. The rearrangement links TRBV2 to TRBJ1-1; weak D call: TRBD1 (5 bases). The CDR3 has 15 amino acids. The V end was cut by 7 bases, the J end by 0 bases, with 15 bases between. The V gene's germline CDR1 is SNHLY and CDR2 FYNNEI. Using reference TRBV2 and TRBJ1-1 for the parts outside the CDR3, the full variable domain is EPEVTQTPSHQVTQMGQEVILRCVPISNHLYFYWYRQILGQKVEFLVSFYNNEISEKSEIFDDQFSVERPDGSNFTLKIRSTKLEDSAMYFCASTWGGPMNTEAFFGQGTRLTVV.

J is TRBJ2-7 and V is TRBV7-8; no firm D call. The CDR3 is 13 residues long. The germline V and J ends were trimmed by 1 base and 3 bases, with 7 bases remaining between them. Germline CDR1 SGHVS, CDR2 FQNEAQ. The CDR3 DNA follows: TGTGCCAGCAGCTTAGGACGGAGCTACGAGCAGTACTTC. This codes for CASSLGRSYEQYF.

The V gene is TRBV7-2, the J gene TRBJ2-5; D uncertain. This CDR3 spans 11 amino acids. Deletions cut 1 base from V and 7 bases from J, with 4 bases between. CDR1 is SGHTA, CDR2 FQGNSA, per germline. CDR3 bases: TGTGCCAGCAGCTTAGGCGGGACCCAGTACTTC. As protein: CASSLGGTQYF.

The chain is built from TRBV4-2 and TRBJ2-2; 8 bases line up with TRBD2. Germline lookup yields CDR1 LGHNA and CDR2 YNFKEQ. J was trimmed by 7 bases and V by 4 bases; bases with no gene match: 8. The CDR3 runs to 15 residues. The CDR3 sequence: CASSPRRGGIGELFF. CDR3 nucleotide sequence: TGTGCCAGCAGCCCTCGACGGGGGGGGATCGGGGAGCTGTTTTTT.

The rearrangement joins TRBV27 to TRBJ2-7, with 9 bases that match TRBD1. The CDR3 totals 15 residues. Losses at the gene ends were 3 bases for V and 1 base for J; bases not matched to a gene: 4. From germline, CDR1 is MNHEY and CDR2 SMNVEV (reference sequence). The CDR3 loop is CASSLETGGSYEQYF. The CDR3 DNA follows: TGTGCCAGCAGTTTGGAGACAGGGGGTTCCTACGAGCAGTACTTC.

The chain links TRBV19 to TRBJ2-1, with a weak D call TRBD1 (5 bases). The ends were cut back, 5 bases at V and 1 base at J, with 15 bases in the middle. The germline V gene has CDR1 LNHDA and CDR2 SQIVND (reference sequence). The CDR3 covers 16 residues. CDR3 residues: CASSPRQPVSYNEQFF. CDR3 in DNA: TGTGCCAGTAGTCCCAGACAGCCTGTATCCTACAATGAGCAGTTCTTC.

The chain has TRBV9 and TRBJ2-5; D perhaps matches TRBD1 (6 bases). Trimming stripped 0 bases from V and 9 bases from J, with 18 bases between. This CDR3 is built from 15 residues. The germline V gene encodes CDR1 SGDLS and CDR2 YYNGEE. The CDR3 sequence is CASSVATLAEGAQYF. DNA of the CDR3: TGTGCCAGCAGCGTAGCGACGCTGGCCGAGGGGGCCCAGTACTTC. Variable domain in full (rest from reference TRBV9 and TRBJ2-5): DSGVTQTPKHLITATGQRVTLRCSPRSGDLSVYWYQQSLDQGLQFLIQYYNGEERAKGNILERFSAQQFPDLHSELNLSSLELGDSALYFCASSVATLAEGAQYFGPGTRLLVL.

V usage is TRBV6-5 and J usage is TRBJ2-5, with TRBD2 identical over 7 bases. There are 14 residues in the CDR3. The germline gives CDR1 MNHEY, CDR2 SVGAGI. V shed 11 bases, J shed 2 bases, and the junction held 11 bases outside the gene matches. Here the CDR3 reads CASAHLSGQETQYF. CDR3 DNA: TGTGCCTCGGCGCACCTTAGCGGGCAAGAGACCCAGTACTTC.

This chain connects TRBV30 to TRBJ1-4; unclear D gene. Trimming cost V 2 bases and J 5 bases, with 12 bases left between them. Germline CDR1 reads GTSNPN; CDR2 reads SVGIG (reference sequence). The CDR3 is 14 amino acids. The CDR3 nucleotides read TGTGCCTGGAGTTGGGGAGCGCGAAATGAAAAACTGTTTTTT. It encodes CAWSWGARNEKLFF.

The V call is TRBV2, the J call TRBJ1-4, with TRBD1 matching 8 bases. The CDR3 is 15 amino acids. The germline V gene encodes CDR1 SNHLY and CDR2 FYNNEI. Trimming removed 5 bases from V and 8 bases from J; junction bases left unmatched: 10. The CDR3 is CASSRLTGAGEKLFF. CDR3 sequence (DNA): TGTGCCAGCAGTCGCCTGACAGGGGCGGGGGAAAAACTGTTTTTT.

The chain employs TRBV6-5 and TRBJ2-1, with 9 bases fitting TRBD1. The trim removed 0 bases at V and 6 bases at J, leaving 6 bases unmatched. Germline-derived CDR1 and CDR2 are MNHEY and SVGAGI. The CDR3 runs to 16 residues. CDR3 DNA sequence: TGTGCCAGCAGTTACTCCTTCGGACAGGGGATCAATGAGCAGTTCTTC. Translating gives CASSYSFGQGINEQFF.

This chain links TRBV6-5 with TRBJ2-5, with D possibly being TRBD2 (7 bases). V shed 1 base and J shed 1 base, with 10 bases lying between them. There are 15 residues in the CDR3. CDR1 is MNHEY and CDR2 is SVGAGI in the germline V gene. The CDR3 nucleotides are TGTGCCAGCAGTTACTTAGGGGGGGGCCAAGAGACCCAGTACTTC. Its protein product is CASSYLGGGQETQYF.